The 18 T cell receptor beta chains listed next were all sequenced from one sample in a study of blood T cell repertoires in COVID-19. The protocol was immunoSEQ multiplex PCR, while the TCRdb copy is restricted to in-frame clones and leaves out a portion. The sample includes around 100,000 clones, around nine tenths of them seen just once. The sequenced sample consisted of peripheral blood. Receptors originate from a human donor in a cohort sampled during active COVID-19.

The V and J genes are TRBV4-1 and TRBJ2-1; possibly TRBD2 for D (5 bases). This CDR3 has 15 amino acids. V shed 6 bases and J shed 0 bases, with 12 bases lying between them. Germline CDR1 reads MGHRA; CDR2 reads YSYEKL. CDR3 region: CASSRTLSSYNEQFF. For the CDR3, the DNA is TGCGCCAGCAGTCGGACTCTTAGCTCCTACAATGAGCAGTTCTTC.

The V and J genes are TRBV10-3 and TRBJ2-3; TRBD2 matches 12 bases. J lost 2 bases, V lost 6 bases, and 9 bases had no gene match. There are 17 residues in the CDR3. Germline V gene sequence: CDR1 ENHRY, CDR2 SYGVKD. This chain's CDR3 is CAISPGGLAGPTDTQYF. In DNA, the CDR3 is TGTGCCATCAGCCCTGGTGGACTAGCGGGGCCCACAGATACGCAGTATTTT.

The gene calls are TRBV11-2 and TRBJ1-3, with 10 nucleotides matching TRBD1. Germline-derived CDR1 and CDR2 are SGHAT and FQNNGV. Trimming at V came to 4 bases and at J to 0 bases, leaving 6 bases not matched to a gene. The CDR3 runs to 17 residues. The CDR3 here is CASSSGTGAHSGNTIYF. The CDR3 nucleotides read TGTGCCAGCAGCTCAGGGACAGGGGCGCACTCTGGAAACACCATATATTTT.

This chain uses TRBV7-2 with TRBJ2-5, with D uncertain. Between the trimmed V and J ends, which lost 6 bases and 3 bases, there was a span of 14 bases. The CDR3 spans 14 residues. Per the germline V gene, CDR1 is SGHTA and CDR2 is FQGNSA. The CDR3 sequence: CASSLRRLKETQYF. Here the CDR3 DNA reads TGTGCCAGCAGTCTTCGAAGACTGAAAGAGACCCAGTACTTC.

This clone was seen just once. The V gene is TRBV9, the J gene TRBJ2-6; unclear D gene. Germline V gene data show CDR1 as SGDLS and CDR2 as YYNGEE. Deletions cut 0 bases from V and 4 bases from J, with 8 bases between. The CDR3 covers 15 residues. The CDR3 loop reads CASSVALTGANVLTF. The CDR3 coding sequence is TGTGCCAGCAGCGTAGCACTTACGGGGGCCAACGTCCTGACTTTC.

This clone came up once. Here the CDR3 reads CASSAGLAGSQVATQYF. DNA of the CDR3: TGTGCCAGTAGTGCTGGACTAGCGGGCTCCCAGGTAGCTACGCAGTATTTT. The chain is built from TRBV19 and TRBJ2-3; 11 bases are a match to TRBD2. The V gene end was trimmed by 5 bases and the J gene end by 8 bases; junction bases not matched to a gene: 15. Germline V gene sequence: CDR1 LNHDA, CDR2 SQIVND (reference sequence). The CDR3 extends over 17 amino acids. Supplemented by reference TRBV19 and TRBJ2-3, the full variable domain reads DGGITQSPKYLFRKEGQNVTLSCEQNLNHDAMYWYRQDPGQGLRLIYYSQIVNDFQKGDIAEGYSVSREKKESFPLTVTSAQKNPTAFYLCASSAGLAGSQVATQYFGPGTRLTVL.

The rearrangement joins TRBV4-3 to TRBJ2-1; TRBD2 matches at 8 bases. V lost 1 base and J lost 0; bases outside the gene matches: 2. CDR3 size: 16 residues. Germline V gene lookup returns CDR1 LGHNA and CDR2 YSLEER. This chain's CDR3 is CASSQGSGSSYNEQFF. DNA for the CDR3: TGCGCCAGCAGCCAAGGAAGCGGGAGCTCCTACAATGAGCAGTTCTTC.

This sequence joins TRBV4-1 and TRBJ2-5, with no clear D. The CDR3 has 14 residues. The V end lost 4 bases, the J end lost 3 bases, and 12 bases lay between the germline ends. The germline V gene encodes CDR1 MGHRA and CDR2 YSYEKL. The CDR3 nucleotides read TGCGCCAGCAGCCCTACAACAGAAAAAGAGACCCAGTACTTC. Its translation: CASSPTTEKETQYF.

The chain is built from TRBV7-9 and TRBJ2-7; the D gene is possibly TRBD1 (6 bases). The V gene lost 1 base and the J gene lost 3 bases, with 19 bases spanning the gap. This CDR3 spans 17 amino acids. The germline CDR1 and CDR2 sequences are SEHNR and FQNEAQ (reference sequence). Here the CDR3 DNA reads TGTGCCAGCAGCTTAGGAGGGGTTACAGGGTTAGGCTACGAGCAGTACTTC. Translated: CASSLGGVTGLGYEQYF.

The J gene is TRBJ1-2, the V gene TRBV14; possible D gene TRBD1, 5 bases. This CDR3 is built from 14 residues. Germline CDR1 is SGHDN and CDR2 is FVKESK. The V end lost 0 bases, the J end lost 5 bases, and 10 bases lay between the germline ends. This CDR3 reads CASSQEAGLYGYTF. CDR3 bases: TGTGCCAGCAGCCAAGAAGCAGGGCTATATGGCTACACCTTC.

CDR3 amino acids: CASSPSGSTDTQYF. The CDR3, as DNA: TGCGCCAGCAGCCCCAGCGGGAGCACAGATACGCAGTATTTT. The V call is TRBV5-1, the J call TRBJ2-3; possibly TRBD2 for D (6 bases). The V end was cut by 4 bases, the J end by 0 bases, with 9 bases between. The CDR3 totals 14 residues. Germline V gene sequence: CDR1 SGHRS, CDR2 YFSETQ.

This clone showed up just once. V gene TRBV19 combines with J gene TRBJ2-4; 8 bases map to TRBD2. CDR1 is LNHDA and CDR2 is SQIVND in the germline V gene (reference sequence). The V gene end was trimmed by 5 bases and the J gene end by 4 bases; junction bases not matched to a gene: 4. This CDR3 is built from 14 residues. CDR3 bases: TGTGCCAGTAGTGCGGGAGGACAGAAAAACATTCAGTACTTC. Translating it yields CASSAGGQKNIQYF.

The chain's CDR3 is CASSSPSGRAYEQYF. The CDR3 DNA reads as TGTGCCAGCAGCTCCCCTAGCGGGAGGGCCTACGAGCAGTACTTC. The gene calls are TRBV11-2 and TRBJ2-7; 12 nucleotides match TRBD2. The CDR3 covers 15 residues. Germline CDR1 SGHAT, CDR2 FQNNGV. The V segment lost 4 bases and the J segment 2 bases; nucleotides outside the gene matches: 3.

The chain recombines TRBV18 with TRBJ1-1; no firm D call. The germline V gene has CDR1 KGHSH and CDR2 LQKENI. CDR3 length equals 17 residues. V was shortened by 0 bases and J by 2 bases, with 16 bases between the two germline ends. The CDR3 reads CASSPPGQVGINTEAFF. CDR3 coding DNA: TGTGCCAGCTCACCACCGGGCCAGGTCGGCATAAACACTGAAGCTTTCTTT.

The chain carries TRBV12-5 and TRBJ2-1, with TRBD1 identical over 8 bases. After removal of 6 bases from V and 4 bases from J, the junction contained 23 bases not matched to a gene. Germline loops: CDR1 LGHNT, CDR2 FRNRAP. This CDR3 has 20 residues. CDR3 sequence: CASGVIPDGKTGAGYNEQFF. For the CDR3, the DNA is TGTGCTAGTGGGGTCATACCTGACGGCAAGACAGGGGCCGGATACAATGAGCAGTTCTTC.

The chain recombines TRBV2 with TRBJ2-7; D ambiguous. The CDR3 spans 13 residues. V was clipped by 7 bases and J by 0 bases, with 10 bases between them. In germline, CDR1 is SNHLY, CDR2 FYNNEI. The CDR3 coding sequence is TGTGCCAGCATGCGGCGGAACTCCTACGAGCAGTACTTC. Protein sequence: CASMRRNSYEQYF.

J is TRBJ1-5 and V is TRBV4-3; D gene ambiguous. V lost 1 base and J lost 6, with 7 bases in between. This CDR3 region has 13 residues. Germline V CDR1 and CDR2: LGHNA, YSLEER. The CDR3 region is CASSQGVAQPQHF. The CDR3 nucleotides are TGCGCCAGCAGCCAAGGGGTAGCTCAGCCCCAGCATTTT.

The rearrangement links TRBV6-5 to TRBJ1-2, with 10 bases aligning to TRBD1. The CDR3 sequence is 16 residues long. The V gene end was trimmed by 0 bases and the J gene end by 4 bases; junction bases not matched to a gene: 5. Per the germline V gene, CDR1 is MNHEY and CDR2 is SVGAGI. CDR3 residues: CASSYSRTGGSYGYTF. In DNA form, the CDR3 reads TGTGCCAGCAGTTACTCGAGGACAGGGGGAAGCTATGGCTACACCTTC.